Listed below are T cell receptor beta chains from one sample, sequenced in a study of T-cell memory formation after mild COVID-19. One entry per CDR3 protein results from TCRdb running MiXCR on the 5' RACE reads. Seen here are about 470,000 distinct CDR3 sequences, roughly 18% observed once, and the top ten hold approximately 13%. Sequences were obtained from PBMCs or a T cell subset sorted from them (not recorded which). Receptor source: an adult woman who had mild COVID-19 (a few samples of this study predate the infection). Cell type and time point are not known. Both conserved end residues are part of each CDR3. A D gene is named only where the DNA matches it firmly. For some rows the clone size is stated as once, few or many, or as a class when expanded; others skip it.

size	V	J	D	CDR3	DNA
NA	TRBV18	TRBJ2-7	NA	CASLREPALGGVAYEQYF	TGTGCCAGCCTACGGGAGCCTGCACTTGGTGGGGTGGCCTACGAGCAGTACTTC
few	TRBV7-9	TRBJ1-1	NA	CASSFGATEAFF	TGTGCCAGCAGCTTTGGGGCAACTGAAGCTTTCTTT
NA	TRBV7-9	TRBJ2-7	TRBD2	CASAGGGIVEQYF	TGTGCCAGCGCCGGGGGGGGGATTGTGGAGCAGTACTTC
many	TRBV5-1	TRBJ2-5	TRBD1	CASSRTGGRETQYF	TGCGCCAGCAGTCGGACAGGGGGCAGGGAGACCCAGTACTTC
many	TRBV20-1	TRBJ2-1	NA	CSARNRGVLSYNEQFF	TGCAGTGCTAGAAACCGCGGGGTCCTCTCCTACAATGAGCAGTTCTTC
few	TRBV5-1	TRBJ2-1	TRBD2	CASSFSGREYNEQFF	TGCGCCAGCAGCTTTAGCGGGAGGGAATACAATGAGCAGTTCTTC
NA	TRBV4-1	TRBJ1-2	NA	CSSSQGGLYTF	TGCTCCAGCAGCCAAGGCGGACTGTACACCTTC
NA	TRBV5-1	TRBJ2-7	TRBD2	CASSSLAGRYEQYF	TGCGCCAGCAGCTCTCTAGCGGGTCGGTACGAGCAGTACTTC
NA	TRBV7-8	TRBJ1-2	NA	CASSLAGRDYGYTF	TGTGCCAGCAGCTTAGCGGGACGCGACTATGGCTACACCTTC
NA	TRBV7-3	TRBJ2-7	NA	CASSLGPAGGVYEQYF	TGTGCCAGCAGCTTAGGGCCGGCAGGTGGGGTCTACGAGCAGTACTTC
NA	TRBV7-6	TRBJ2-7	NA	CASSLADTGYEQYF	TGTGCCAGCAGCTTAGCCGACACTGGGTACGAGCAGTACTTC
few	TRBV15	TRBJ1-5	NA	CATSPPGNQPQHF	TGTGCCACCAGTCCGCCGGGCAATCAGCCCCAGCATTTT
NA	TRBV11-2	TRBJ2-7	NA	CASSLGLIYEQYF	TGTGCCAGCAGCTTAGGGCTGATCTACGAGCAGTACTTC
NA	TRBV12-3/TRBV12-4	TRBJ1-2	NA	CASSPGQALDGYTF	TGTGCCAGCAGCCCCGGGCAGGCTTTAGATGGCTACACCTTC